Listed below are T cell receptor beta chains from one sample, sequenced in a study of control samples from healthy donors and cancer patients. The protocol was immunoSEQ multiplex PCR, while the TCRdb copy is restricted to in-frame clones and leaves out a portion. The sample includes fewer than 85,000 clones, 91% of them seen just once. What was sequenced was blood. The receptors derive from a man aged 25 to 40 in good health. Both conserved end residues are part of each CDR3. The D gene is left open where the match is weak. A row's size may be missing; if present it is once, few, many or a size class.

J | V | size | D | DNA | CDR3
TRBJ1-5 | TRBV3-1/TRBV3-2 | . | . | TGTGCCAGCAGCCGGACAGTTTCTGATCAGCCCCAGCATTTT | CASSRTVSDQPQHF
TRBJ2-1 | TRBV30 | . | . | TGTGCCTGGATAGGTCCCAATGAGCAGTTCTTC | CAWIGPNEQFF
TRBJ2-7 | TRBV3-1/TRBV3-2 | . | TRBD1 | TGTGCCAGCAGCCTAAAGGGACAGGCGCGTCGCGAGCAGTACTTC | CASSLKGQARREQYF
TRBJ1-2 | TRBV29-1 | . | . | TGCAGCGTTGAAGATCACATCGGGGCAGGACTCTATGGCTACACCTTC | CSVEDHIGAGLYGYTF
TRBJ1-5 | TRBV19 | . | . | TGTGCCAGTAGTATGGCGGGAGGCATGCGGCCCCAGCATTTT | CASSMAGGMRPQHF
TRBJ2-2 | TRBV11-2 | . | TRBD2 | TGTGCCAGCAAGGCGGGGACTAGCGATTTCAAATCGAACACCGGGGAGCTGTTTTTT | CASKAGTSDFKSNTGELFF
TRBJ1-4 | TRBV14 | . | . | TGTGCCAGCAGCCAACGGGTTGGAGCAACTAATGAAAAACTGTTTTTT | CASSQRVGATNEKLFF
TRBJ2-2 | TRBV5-1 | once | . | TGCGCCAGCAGCTTGGCCGGAGCGACAGTGAACACCGGGGAGCTGTTTTTT | CASSLAGATVNTGELFF
TRBJ1-5 | TRBV3-1/TRBV3-2 | . | . | TGTGCCAGCAGCCAAGAAGAGTTTCAGCCCCAGCATTTT | CASSQEEFQPQHF
TRBJ2-6 | TRBV3-1/TRBV3-2 | . | . | TGTGCCAGCAGCCAAGATTCGGTGTCTGGGGCCAACGTCCTGACTTTC | CASSQDSVSGANVLTF
TRBJ2-7 | TRBV15 | . | TRBD2 | TGTGCCACCAGCCCCCGAAGGGGTTTTAGCGGGAACTACGAGCAGTACTTC | CATSPRRGFSGNYEQYF
TRBJ1-1 | TRBV12-3/TRBV12-4 | . | . | TGTGCCAGCAGTTCTAAGGGTGCTGAAGCTTTCTTT | CASSSKGAEAFF
TRBJ2-1 | TRBV13 | . | . | TGTGCCAGCAGCTCGAATGTGGTCGCCTACAATGAGCAGTTCTTC | CASSSNVVAYNEQFF
TRBJ2-3 | TRBV10-1 | once | . | TGCGCCAGCAGTGACAGGGCCAGTAACACAGATACGCAGTATTTT | CASSDRASNTDTQYF
TRBJ2-1 | TRBV6-4 | . | . | TGTGCCAGCAGGGCCCCTGGCAATGAGCAGTTCTTC | CASRAPGNEQFF
TRBJ2-7 | TRBV10-3 | . | . | TGTGCCATCAGTGAGGAGCAGGGGATCTCCTACGAGCAGTACTTC | CAISEEQGISYEQYF
TRBJ2-5 | TRBV7-2 | . | . | TGTGCCAGCAGGCAGGGACTCCAAGAGACCCAGTACTTC | CASRQGLQETQYF
TRBJ2-3 | TRBV5-1 | . | TRBD2 | TGCGCCAGCAGCCTTTTAGCGGGGGCGGGAGGCACAGATACGCAGTATTTT | CASSLLAGAGGTDTQYF
TRBJ1-2 | TRBV19 | . | TRBD1 | TGTGCCAGTAGATGGGCCATGGGACAGCCCTATGGCTACACCTTC | CASRWAMGQPYGYTF
TRBJ2-7 | TRBV7-9 | . | TRBD2 | TGTGCCAGCAGGGATTCTAGCGGGAGGGCCGACGAGCAGTACTTC | CASRDSSGRADEQYF
TRBJ1-2 | TRBV30 | once | TRBD1 | TGTGCCTGGAGGCCAGACAGGGGGTTCGACTATGGCTACACCTTC | CAWRPDRGFDYGYTF
TRBJ2-1 | TRBV19 | . | . | TGTGCCAGCAGCACCGGGACAATAATCAATGAGCAGTTCTTC | CASSTGTIINEQFF